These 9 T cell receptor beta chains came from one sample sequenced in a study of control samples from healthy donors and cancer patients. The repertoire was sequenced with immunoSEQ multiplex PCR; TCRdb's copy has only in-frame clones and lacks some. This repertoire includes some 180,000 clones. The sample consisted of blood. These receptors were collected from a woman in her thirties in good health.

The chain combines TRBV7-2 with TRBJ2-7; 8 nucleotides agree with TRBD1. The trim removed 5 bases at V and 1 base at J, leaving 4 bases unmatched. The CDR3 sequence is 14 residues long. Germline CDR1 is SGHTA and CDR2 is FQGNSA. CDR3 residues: CASSGGTGSYEQYF. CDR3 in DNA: TGTGCCAGCAGCGGAGGGACAGGTTCCTACGAGCAGTACTTC.

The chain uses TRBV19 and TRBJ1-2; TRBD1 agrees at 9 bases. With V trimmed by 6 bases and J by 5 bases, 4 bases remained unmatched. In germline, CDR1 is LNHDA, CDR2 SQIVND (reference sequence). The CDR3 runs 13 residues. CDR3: CASRGTGMYGYTF. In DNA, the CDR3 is TGTGCCAGTAGAGGGACAGGGATGTATGGCTACACCTTC. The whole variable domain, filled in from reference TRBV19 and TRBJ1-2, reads DGGITQSPKYLFRKEGQNVTLSCEQNLNHDAMYWYRQDPGQGLRLIYYSQIVNDFQKGDIAEGYSVSREKKESFPLTVTSAQKNPTAFYLCASRGTGMYGYTFGSGTRLTVV.

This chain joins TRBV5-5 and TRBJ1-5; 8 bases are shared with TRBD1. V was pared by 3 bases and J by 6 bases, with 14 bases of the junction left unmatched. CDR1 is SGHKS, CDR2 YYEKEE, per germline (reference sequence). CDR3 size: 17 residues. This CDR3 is CASSYGQGGSVGQPQHF. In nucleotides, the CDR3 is TGTGCCAGCAGCTACGGACAGGGCGGGAGCGTCGGTCAGCCCCAGCATTTT.

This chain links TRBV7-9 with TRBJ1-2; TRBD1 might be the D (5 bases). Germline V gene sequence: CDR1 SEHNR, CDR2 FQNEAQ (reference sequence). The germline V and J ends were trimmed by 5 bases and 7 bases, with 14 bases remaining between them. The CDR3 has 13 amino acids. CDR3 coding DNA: TGTGCCAGCAGCCTCCCCGGGACCAGTGGCTACACCTTC. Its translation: CASSLPGTSGYTF.

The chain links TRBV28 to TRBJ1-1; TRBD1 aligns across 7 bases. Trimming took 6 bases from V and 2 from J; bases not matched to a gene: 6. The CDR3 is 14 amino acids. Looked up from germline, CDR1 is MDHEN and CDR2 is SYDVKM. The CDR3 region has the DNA TGTGCCAGCAGCGGGGGGACAGTCAACACTGAAGCTTTCTTT. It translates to CASSGGTVNTEAFF.

As DNA, the CDR3 is TGCAGCGTTGAAGAAAGGCAAGTTGGTGGCTACACCTTC. Its protein product is CSVEERQVGGYTF. The J gene is TRBJ1-2, the V gene TRBV29-1; no reliable D call. This CDR3 has 13 residues. Germline V gene data show CDR1 as SQVTM and CDR2 as ANQGSEA. Between the trimmed V and J ends, which lost 0 bases and 7 bases, there was a span of 12 bases.

The CDR3 bases are TGTGCCAGCCACGGAAGGAGGGGGAATCAGCCCCAGCATTTT. Amino acids: CASHGRRGNQPQHF. The chain employs TRBV28 and TRBJ1-5; D is perhaps TRBD1 (6 bases). Germline CDR1 is MDHEN and CDR2 is SYDVKM. With 8 bases removed from V and 4 bases from J, the gap between germline ends came to 15 bases. The CDR3 contains 14 residues.

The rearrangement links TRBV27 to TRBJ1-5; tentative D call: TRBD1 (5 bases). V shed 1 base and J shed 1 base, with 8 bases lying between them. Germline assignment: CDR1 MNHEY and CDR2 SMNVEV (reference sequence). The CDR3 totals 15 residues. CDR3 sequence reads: CASSLWGGSNQPQHF. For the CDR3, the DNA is TGTGCCAGCAGTTTATGGGGGGGAAGCAATCAGCCCCAGCATTTT.

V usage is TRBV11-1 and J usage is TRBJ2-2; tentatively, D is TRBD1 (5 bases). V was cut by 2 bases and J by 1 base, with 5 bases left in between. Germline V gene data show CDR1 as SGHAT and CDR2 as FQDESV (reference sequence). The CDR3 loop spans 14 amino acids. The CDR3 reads CASSLQGNTGELFF. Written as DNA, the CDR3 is TGTGCCAGCAGCTTACAGGGGAACACCGGGGAGCTGTTTTTT.